This T cell receptor beta chain was recovered during a study of sequential checkpoint blockade in melanoma. Study details: Patients were randomized 1:1 to nivolumab-then-ipilimumab or ipilimumab-then-nivolumab first-line. Maintenance nivolumab came after either treatment sequence.

Only in-frame clones appear in the TCRdb table, and some are missing; sequencing was by immunoSEQ multiplex PCR. The table has about 20,000 clones, approximately 77% seen once; the top ten hold roughly 23%. This clone was seen a few times. Per germline, CDR1 SNHLY and CDR2 FYNNEI. V lost 8 bases, J lost 1 base, and 2 bases stayed unmatched. The CDR3 runs to 13 residues. As for treatment: randomized to nivolumab then ipilimumab (arm A) or the reverse (arm B). Patients had received no earlier DNA-damaging chemotherapy. Live CD3+CD8+ CD19− CD56− cells were sorted from PBMCs. The sequencing used CD8+ T cells sorted from blood (inferred from file names), collected from a patient given nivolumab and ipilimumab in sequence. The receptor was derived from a human donor with melanoma. The chain employs TRBV2 and TRBJ1-5; 7 bases map to TRBD1. CDR3 DNA: TGTGCCAGCTGGGACAGCAGCAATCAGCCCCAGCATTTT. Protein sequence: CASWDSSNQPQHF.